This section outlines one T cell receptor (beta chain) sequence together with its context. Germline assignment: CDR1 MNHEY and CDR2 SMNVEV (reference sequence). V shed 6 bases, J shed 7 bases, and the junction held 10 bases outside the gene matches. The CDR3 extends over 15 amino acids. In the authors' workflow: Amplified reference gene primers provided the basis for estimating nucleated cell counts. Method: immunoSEQ multiplex PCR; TCRdb's copy keeps in-frame clones and lacks some. V and J calls and clone size are as listed in that table; D and trimming were resolved from the DNA. The data contain approximately 400,000 clones, around 88% of them seen just once; the ten biggest clones take up 10% to 15%. The data were obtained in a study of blood T cell repertoires in COVID-19. Study overall: PBMCs, B-cell-depleted T cells, or T cells provided the cDNA or gDNA that made up the material.

What was sequenced was peripheral blood. The chain employs TRBV27 and TRBJ2-7, with 12 positions matching TRBD2. This TCR derives from a woman aged 50 to 60 with COVID-19, enrolled during active disease. CDR3 loop: CASRDLAGGPGEQYF. The CDR3 DNA is TGTGCCAGCAGGGATCTAGCGGGGGGGCCGGGGGAGCAGTACTTC.